The rows below give T cell receptor beta chains drawn from one sample of a study of cytomegalovirus exposure and HLA in healthy donors. The data were produced by immunoSEQ multiplex PCR, yet TCRdb's version contains in-frame clones alone and is incomplete. The table lists 90,000 to 130,000 clones, around 86% of them singletons, with around 1.9% in the top ten. The sample consisted of PBMCs. Every receptor here comes from a man aged 35-49 years in good health and CMV-seronegative. CDR3s include the opening cysteine and the closing phenylalanine or tryptophan. D genes are given only for firm matches. Expanded clones get a size class; other rows say once, few or many, or leave the size out.

V	size	J	D	DNA	CDR3
TRBV7-2	-	TRBJ2-6	-	TGTGCCAGCAATCTAAACCCCACTGGGGCCAACGTCCTGACTTTC	CASNLNPTGANVLTF
TRBV6-6	-	TRBJ1-1	-	TGTGCCAGCAGTTACATCGGGATTGAAGCTTTCTTT	CASSYIGIEAFF
TRBV19	-	TRBJ2-1	-	TGTGCCAGTAGTTTACTCACCCCAGGGGGAGGTGAGCAGTTCTTC	CASSLLTPGGGEQFF
TRBV10-3	-	TRBJ2-7	TRBD2	TGTGCCATCAGTGGCGGCGGGGGGGCCTCATTATACGAGCAGTACTTC	CAISGGGGASLYEQYF
TRBV19	-	TRBJ2-3	TRBD2	TGTGCCAGTAGTATTTCTCGGGGGGTGAAAGATACGCAGTATTTT	CASSISRGVKDTQYF
TRBV9	-	TRBJ1-6	-	TGTGCCAGCAGCGTAGTTGAGAATTCACCCCTCCACTTT	CASSVVENSPLHF
TRBV5-1	-	TRBJ1-1	-	TGCGCCAGCAGCTTGGGCCCAGTCAGGTTAACTACTGAAGCTTTCTTT	CASSLGPVRLTTEAFF
TRBV2	-	TRBJ1-6	TRBD1	TGTGCCAGCAGTCGAATGGGACAGGGGGCGCGGAATTCACCCCTCCACTTT	CASSRMGQGARNSPLHF
TRBV5-1	-	TRBJ2-5	TRBD2	TGCGCCAGCAGCCCACCGCGGGGGGGGGAGACCCAGTACTTC	CASSPPRGGETQYF
TRBV7-2	-	TRBJ2-1	-	TGTGCCAGCAGCTTTATGGGGCAGGTAAATGAGCAGTTCTTC	CASSFMGQVNEQFF
TRBV9	once	TRBJ2-1	TRBD2	TGTGCCAGCAGCGTAGCAGCGGGGCTCTACAATGAGCAGTTCTTC	CASSVAAGLYNEQFF
TRBV7-9	once	TRBJ2-7	-	TGTGCCAGCAGGGGTAAGACAGTTTCCTACGAGCAGTACTTC	CASRGKTVSYEQYF
TRBV14	-	TRBJ1-4	-	TGTGCCAGCAGCCAAGATGGAGGGGTTGGTGAAAAACTGTTTTTT	CASSQDGGVGEKLFF
TRBV10-1	few	TRBJ2-7	-	TGCGCCAGCAGTGAGGGCAGGCCCTACGAGCAGTACTTC	CASSEGRPYEQYF
TRBV28	once	TRBJ2-7	-	TGTGCCAGCACCGAAGATCGGCAGGGACTCTACGAGCAGTACTTC	CASTEDRQGLYEQYF
TRBV7-2	-	TRBJ1-1	-	TGTGCCAGCAGCTTAGGATACAGTAACACTGAAGCTTTCTTT	CASSLGYSNTEAFF
TRBV6-5	-	TRBJ1-1	TRBD1	TGTGCCAGCAGTTACTGGACAGGGCAGAACACTGAAGCTTTCTTT	CASSYWTGQNTEAFF
TRBV6-5	once	TRBJ1-2	TRBD1	TGTGCCAGCAGTTACTCCGGGACAGACAATGGCTACACCTTC	CASSYSGTDNGYTF
TRBV6-5	-	TRBJ1-1	-	TGTGCCAGCAGTTACGGGGAGGGCCTGACTTTCTTT	CASSYGEGLTFF
TRBV6-1	-	TRBJ1-6	-	TGTGCCAGCAGTGCGACGACAGACTATAATTCACCCCTCCACTTT	CASSATTDYNSPLHF
TRBV9	-	TRBJ1-2	-	TGTGCCGGCAGCGTAGTAGGGACATCCCGTGGCTACACCTTC	CAGSVVGTSRGYTF
TRBV6-6	many	TRBJ2-5	-	TGTGCCAGCAGCCTGACAGTCCAAGAGACCCAGTACTTC	CASSLTVQETQYF
TRBV30	-	TRBJ1-4	-	TGTGCCTGGAGCTCACGGGGAACAACTAATGAAAAACTGTTTTTT	CAWSSRGTTNEKLFF
TRBV28	once	TRBJ1-6	TRBD1	TGTGCCAGCAGTTCCCCGGGACAGGGTTCTTATAATTCACCCCTCCACTTT	CASSSPGQGSYNSPLHF
TRBV7-8	-	TRBJ2-2	-	TGTGCCAGCAGCTTAGTTCAGGGCGCGAACACCGGGGAGCTGTTTTTT	CASSLVQGANTGELFF
TRBV29-1	-	TRBJ2-7	TRBD2	TGCAGCGTTGTAGGGGCGGGGGGCTTTTACGAGCAGTACTTC	CSVVGAGGFYEQYF
TRBV6-1	-	TRBJ1-2	-	TGTGCCAGCAGTGAACAAGGGGGTGTCAACTATGGCTACACCTTC	CASSEQGGVNYGYTF
TRBV18	few	TRBJ1-4	-	TGTGCCAGCTCACCACAGGGGCTAGGAGAAAAACTGTTTTTT	CASSPQGLGEKLFF
TRBV5-1	-	TRBJ2-6	-	TGCGCCAGCAGCTTGGACAGGGCCAACGTCCTGACTTTC	CASSLDRANVLTF
TRBV19	-	TRBJ1-1	-	TGTGCCAGTAGAGACAGCGGGGGTTACACTGAAGCTTTCTTT	CASRDSGGYTEAFF
TRBV5-1	once	TRBJ2-2	-	TGCGCCACCAGGGAAGGGGCGAACACCGGGGAGCTGTTTTTT	CATREGANTGELFF
TRBV7-2	-	TRBJ2-5	-	TGTGCCAGCAGCCTCGGACAGACGATACAAGAGACCCAGTACTTC	CASSLGQTIQETQYF
TRBV14	-	TRBJ1-4	-	TGTGCCAGCAGCAGAGGGATTAATGAAAAACTGTTTTTT	CASSRGINEKLFF
TRBV4-2	few	TRBJ2-4	TRBD2	TGTGCCAGCAGCCAAGGGAGGGAGGGGCCCAAAAACATTCAGTACTTC	CASSQGREGPKNIQYF
TRBV5-1	-	TRBJ1-1	-	TGCGCCAGCAGCTTGGTTACAGGGCCGAACACTGAAGCTTTCTTT	CASSLVTGPNTEAFF
TRBV18	-	TRBJ1-5	-	TGTGCCAGCTCACCGAATGGTTCGCGCGAAAATCAGCCCCAGCATTTT	CASSPNGSRENQPQHF
TRBV6-1	-	TRBJ2-2	TRBD2	TGTGCCAGCAGTCAAGGGACGCTAGCGGGGGTTGGCACCGGGGAGCTGTTTTTT	CASSQGTLAGVGTGELFF
TRBV2	-	TRBJ1-5	-	TGTGCCAGCAGTGAAAAAGCAAATAGCAATCAGCCCCAGCATTTT	CASSEKANSNQPQHF
TRBV6-1	-	TRBJ1-2	-	TGTGCCAGCAGTCTAGTTCATGGCTACACCTTC	CASSLVHGYTF
TRBV5-1	-	TRBJ2-1	TRBD2	TGCGCCAGCAGCTTCGACGGGGGGACGGGTGAGCAGTTCTTC	CASSFDGGTGEQFF
TRBV7-9	-	TRBJ1-6	TRBD1	TGTGCCAGCAGCATTGACCAGGGGGCCCTCCACTTT	CASSIDQGALHF
TRBV30	-	TRBJ1-1	-	TGTGCCTGGAGTTTTTCCTTAGGGGGTCGGACTGAAGCTTTCTTT	CAWSFSLGGRTEAFF
TRBV4-1	few	TRBJ1-5	TRBD1	TGCGCCAGCAGCCGGGGACCCGCGGGACAGGGGGCAGGCAATCAGCCCCAGCATTTT	CASSRGPAGQGAGNQPQHF
TRBV23-1	-	TRBJ2-1	TRBD2	TGCGCCAGCAGTCTCTACCCCGGGGACTATTGTTACAATGAGCAGTTCTTC	CASSLYPGDYCYNEQFF
TRBV6-1	-	TRBJ1-1	-	TGTGCCAGCAGTCAGGGGAGGGTCACTGAAGCTTTCTTT	CASSQGRVTEAFF
TRBV19	-	TRBJ2-1	-	TGTGCCAGTAGTATGGAGGTCAATGAGCAGTTCTTC	CASSMEVNEQFF
TRBV5-1	once	TRBJ1-1	-	TGCGCCAGCAGCTTGGACAGGGAGTACACTGAAGCTTTCTTT	CASSLDREYTEAFF
TRBV18	few	TRBJ1-6	TRBD1	TGTGCCAGCTCTCGGACAGGGAGTAATTCACCCCTCCACTTT	CASSRTGSNSPLHF
TRBV2	-	TRBJ1-1	-	TGTGCCAGCAGTGCTTCCGAGATGAACACTGAAGCTTTCTTT	CASSASEMNTEAFF
TRBV5-1	-	TRBJ1-6	-	TGCGCCAGCAGCTGGGGGGGGGACGGGAATTCACCCCTCCACTTT	CASSWGGDGNSPLHF
TRBV19	-	TRBJ2-7	-	TGTGCCAGTAGTGAGGGGGGGGGCTACGAGCAGTACTTC	CASSEGGGYEQYF
TRBV7-2	once	TRBJ1-2	-	TGTGCCAGCAGCTTAGGGTTCGGGGGGGGGTATGGCTACACCTTC	CASSLGFGGGYGYTF
TRBV19	-	TRBJ1-5	TRBD1	TGTGCCAGCGGACAGGGATCGGGCAATCAGCCCCAGCATTTT	CASGQGSGNQPQHF
TRBV7-9	once	TRBJ1-1	-	TGTGCCAGCAACACCGCGAACACTGAAGCTTTCTTT	CASNTANTEAFF
TRBV25-1	-	TRBJ2-7	TRBD2	TGTGCCAGCAGTCTGCTGACTAGCGGTTCCTACGAGCAGTACTTC	CASSLLTSGSYEQYF
TRBV14	-	TRBJ1-2	-	TGTGCCAGCAGCCAAACGACAGGATACTATGGCTACACCTTC	CASSQTTGYYGYTF
TRBV5-1	-	TRBJ2-5	-	TGCGCCAGCAGGGAGGGACAGAACCAAGAGACCCAGTACTTC	CASREGQNQETQYF
TRBV29-1	-	TRBJ2-7	TRBD1	TGCAGCGTTGAGGGACAGGGTGGGTACGAGCAGTACTTC	CSVEGQGGYEQYF
TRBV2	-	TRBJ2-7	-	TGTGCCAGCAGTGAGTTATCCTACGAGCAGTACTTC	CASSELSYEQYF